The 27 T cell receptor beta chains below were found in one sample sequenced in a study of post-analysis software for immune sequencing data. Antigens for these TCRs are unknown. Findings and limits, study-wide: There were several TRBV segments more frequent in patients than controls, and TRBV5-6, TRBV5-1 and TRBV20-1 were among them.

Incorporated into the TCR beta cDNA libraries were unique molecular identifiers, which served to reduce PCR and sequencing biases. Each CDR3 protein is one row after TCRdb ran MiXCR on the PCR reads. The repertoire holds about 200,000 distinct CDR3 sequences, with 25% to 30% as singletons. What was sequenced was blood. These receptors all come from a girl younger than 18 with multiple sclerosis.

This clonotype was seen repeatedly, ten times or more. The chain is built from TRBV29-1 and TRBJ1-4; 10 bases align to TRBD1. The CDR3 runs 13 residues. The ends lost 7 bases at V and 4 bases at J; junction bases unmatched: 3. CDR1 SQVTM and CDR2 ANQGSEA come from the germline V gene. The CDR3 sequence: CSAWDRGNEKLFF. In nucleotides, the CDR3 is TGCAGCGCGTGGGACAGGGGTAATGAAAAACTGTTTTTT.

At least ten counts were recorded for this clonotype. V usage is TRBV5-1 and J usage is TRBJ2-7; 8 bases are a match to TRBD1. From germline, CDR1 is SGHRS and CDR2 YFSETQ. The CDR3 extends over 11 amino acids. V was pared by 2 bases and J by 9 bases, with 1 base of the junction left unmatched. The CDR3 nucleotides are TGCGCCAGCAGCTTAGGACAGGGGCAGTACTTC. Amino acid sequence: CASSLGQGQYF. Drawing the rest from reference TRBV5-1 and TRBJ2-7, the complete variable domain is KAGVTQTPRYLIKTRGQQVTLSCSPISGHRSVSWYQQTPGQGLQFLFEYFSETQRNKGNFPGRFSGRQFSNSRSEMNVSTLELGDSALYLCASSLGQGQYFGPGTRLTVT.

The CDR3 coding sequence is TGTGCCAGCAGTTTAGAGGGCGTGCGGGACAATCAGCCCCAGCATTTT. Protein sequence: CASSLEGVRDNQPQHF. The chain links TRBV27 to TRBJ1-5, with no clear D. The CDR3 covers 16 residues. Germline values: CDR1 MNHEY, CDR2 SMNVEV (reference sequence). V was trimmed by 2 bases and J by 3 bases, leaving 14 bases between them.

This clonotype came up a few times. This chain connects TRBV6-2 or TRBV6-3 to TRBJ2-3; TRBD2 might be the D (6 bases). CDR1 and CDR2 (germline): MNHEY, SVGEGT. Trimming stripped 0 bases from V and 3 bases from J, with 13 bases between. This CDR3 has 16 residues. CDR3 nucleotides: TGTGCCAGCAGTTACTCAAGGGCGGGAAGAACAGATACGCAGTATTTT. Translated, it gives CASSYSRAGRTDTQYF.

About this clonotype: One end of the junction fails to match germline, which may point to a read error. V usage is TRBV15 and J usage is TRBJ2-5; tentatively, D is TRBD1 (5 bases). The J call could be wrong; TRBJ2-7 is a better fit for the DNA end. This CDR3 contains 14 residues. From germline, CDR1 is LNHNV and CDR2 YYDKDF (reference sequence). Here the CDR3 DNA reads TGTGCCGCCAGCACCAGCCAGGGCGTCGACGAGCAGTACTTC. This encodes CAASTSQGVDEQYF.

Concerning this clonotype itself: A much more abundant neighbour one base away suggests this may be a read error. This chain joins TRBV20-1 and TRBJ2-1, with a tentative D call TRBD2 (5 bases). The V gene's germline CDR1 is DFQATT and CDR2 SNEGSKA (reference sequence). The CDR3 is made up of 15 amino acids. The CDR3 sequence is CSASQPQRGLGERFF. As DNA, the CDR3 is TGCAGTGCTAGCCAGCCCCAGCGCGGGTTAGGAGAGCGGTTCTTC.

Many counts were recorded for this clonotype. The genes are TRBV4-1 and TRBJ2-7, with 9 nucleotides matching TRBD1. The CDR3 sequence is 15 residues long. The ends lost 3 bases at V and 2 bases at J; junction bases unmatched: 5. Germline assignment: CDR1 MGHRA and CDR2 YSYEKL. The CDR3 DNA follows: TGCGCCAGCAGCCATCCTTGGACAGGGGCCTACGAGCAGTACTTC. Its translation is CASSHPWTGAYEQYF.

This clonotype has only a few counts. The genes are TRBV29-1 and TRBJ1-1; D is ambiguous. The ends were cut back, 1 base at V and 1 base at J, with 7 bases in the middle. There are 13 residues in the CDR3. Germline CDR1 and CDR2: SQVTM and ANQGSEA. The CDR3 sequence is CSVEGTTNTEAFF. The CDR3 bases are TGCAGCGTTGAAGGCACAACGAACACTGAAGCTTTCTTT.

Only a few counts were recorded for this clonotype. The chain uses TRBV7-8 and TRBJ2-5; 10 bases line up with TRBD1. The CDR3 spans 18 residues. V shed 5 bases and J 2 bases; nucleotides not matched to a gene: 14. Germline assignment: CDR1 SGHVS and CDR2 FQNEAQ. The CDR3 bases are TGTGCCAGCAGCCCCCGGGGACAGGGGTACCCTACACAAGAGACCCAGTACTTC. Its protein product is CASSPRGQGYPTQETQYF.

The chain carries TRBV20-1 and TRBJ1-5; the D is unclear. Looked up from germline, CDR1 is DFQATT and CDR2 is SNEGSKA (reference sequence). There are 12 residues in the CDR3. V was pared by 1 base and J by 3 bases, with 4 bases between. CDR3: CSARGTNQPQHF. As DNA, the CDR3 is TGCAGTGCTAGAGGCACCAATCAGCCCCAGCATTTT.

For this clonotype: One base away lies a much larger clone, so this may be a sequencing read error. The V gene is TRBV28, the J gene TRBJ2-5, with D uncertain. CDR1 is MDHEN and CDR2 is SYDVKM in the germline V gene. CDR3 length: 13 amino acids. V shed 6 bases and J shed 12 bases, with 20 bases lying between them. The CDR3 here is CASSLEWTGPKYF. The CDR3, as DNA: TGTGCCAGCAGCCTCGAGTGGACCGGACCCAAGTACTTC. The variable domain in full, completed from reference TRBV28 and TRBJ2-5, reads DVKVTQSSRYLVKRTGEKVFLECVQDMDHENMFWYRQDPGLGLRLIYFSYDVKMKEKGDIPEGYSVSREKKERFSLILESASTNQTSMYLCASSLEWTGPKYFGPGTRLLVL.

As to this clonotype: One base away lies a much larger clone, so this may be a sequencing read error. The V gene is TRBV5-6, the J gene TRBJ2-5, with D uncertain. The J call may be wrong; the DNA end is better matched by TRBJ2-7. CDR3 size: 14 residues. CDR1 and CDR2 (germline): SGHDT, YYEEEE. The CDR3 loop is CASGFNSPNHEQYF. The DNA for the CDR3 is TGTGCCAGCGGCTTCAACAGCCCCAACCACGAGCAGTACTTC.

This clonotype was seen ten or more times. The rearrangement joins TRBV29-1 to TRBJ1-2, with unresolved D. The ends were cut back, 4 bases at V and 1 base at J, with 22 bases in the middle. The germline V gene has CDR1 SQVTM and CDR2 ANQGSEA. The CDR3 covers 17 residues. The CDR3 DNA sequence: TGCAGCGTTGCTAGACCGGGTCCGGACCAATATAACTATGGCTACACCTTC. Its protein product is CSVARPGPDQYNYGYTF. The full variable domain, its missing parts supplied by reference TRBV29-1 and TRBJ1-2, is SAVISQKPSRDICQRGTSLTIQCQVDSQVTMMFWYRQQPGQSLTLIATANQGSEATYESGFVIDKFPISRPNLTFSTLTVSNMSPEDSSIYLCSVARPGPDQYNYGYTFGSGTRLTVV.

The gene calls are TRBV7-8 and TRBJ2-1; the match to TRBD1 covers 7 bases. This CDR3 contains 15 residues. V dropped 2 bases and J dropped 5; count of bases not matched to a gene: 6. Germline loops: CDR1 SGHVS, CDR2 FQNEAQ. CDR3 loop: CASSLKGARNNEQFF. In nucleotides, the CDR3 is TGTGCCAGCAGCTTAAAGGGGGCACGTAACAATGAGCAGTTCTTC.

This clonotype has a count of ten or more. This sequence joins TRBV6-6 and TRBJ2-4, with TRBD1 matching 10 bases. Germline values: CDR1 MNHNY, CDR2 SVGAGI (reference sequence). This CDR3 has 16 amino acids. The trim removed 6 bases at V and 0 bases at J, leaving 5 bases unmatched. As DNA, the CDR3 is TGTGCCAGCAGGATGGACAGGGGGATAGCCAAAAACATTCAGTACTTC. Its protein is CASRMDRGIAKNIQYF.

This clonotype showed up many times. This chain joins TRBV29-1 and TRBJ1-2; 12 nucleotides match TRBD1. Germline values: CDR1 SQVTM, CDR2 ANQGSEA. The CDR3 runs 16 residues. After removal of 6 bases from V and 0 bases from J, the junction contained 8 bases not matched to a gene. As DNA, the CDR3 is TGCAGCGTCTCCGGGACAGGGGGCAGACCTAACTATGGCTACACCTTC. This sequence encodes CSVSGTGGRPNYGYTF. Full variable domain (missing parts from reference TRBV29-1 and TRBJ1-2): SAVISQKPSRDICQRGTSLTIQCQVDSQVTMMFWYRQQPGQSLTLIATANQGSEATYESGFVIDKFPISRPNLTFSTLTVSNMSPEDSSIYLCSVSGTGGRPNYGYTFGSGTRLTVV.

Ten or more counts support this clonotype. This chain joins TRBV20-1 and TRBJ1-6, with a possible D match to TRBD1 (5 bases). The V gene lost 2 bases and the J gene lost 6 bases, with 14 bases spanning the gap. This CDR3 contains 15 residues. The germline CDR1 and CDR2 sequences are DFQATT and SNEGSKA (reference sequence). In DNA, the CDR3 is TGCAGTGCTAGACGTTCCGGGGCCGCTAATTCACCCCTCCACTTT. The encoded protein is CSARRSGAANSPLHF.

This clonotype appeared a few times. V is TRBV28 and J is TRBJ2-3; TRBD1 matches 10 bases. J gave up 4 bases and V 6 bases, and 4 bases lay outside the gene matches. CDR1 is MDHEN, CDR2 SYDVKM, per germline. The CDR3 sequence is 14 residues long. This CDR3 reads CASRSGTGADTQYF. The CDR3 DNA follows: TGTGCCAGCAGATCCGGGACAGGGGCAGATACGCAGTATTTT. The full variable domain, with the rest looked up from reference TRBV28 and TRBJ2-3, is DVKVTQSSRYLVKRTGEKVFLECVQDMDHENMFWYRQDPGLGLRLIYFSYDVKMKEKGDIPEGYSVSREKKERFSLILESASTNQTSMYLCASRSGTGADTQYFGPGTRLTVL.

This clonotype was recorded at least ten times. The chain has TRBV12-3 or TRBV12-4 and TRBJ1-2; D gene unclear. V was shortened by 2 bases and J by 4 bases, with 11 bases between the two germline ends. This CDR3 contains 14 residues. The CDR3, as DNA: TGTGCCAGCAGTTTAATCTCCGGGAGCTATGGCTACACCTTC. This encodes CASSLISGSYGYTF.

Here the CDR3 DNA reads TGTGCCAGCACCTTGGGACAGCGCACAGATACGCAGTATTTT. It translates to CASTLGQRTDTQYF. The genes are TRBV12-3 or TRBV12-4 and TRBJ2-3, with TRBD1 identical over 7 bases. Trimming cost V 7 bases and J 1 base; bases outside gene matches: 5. This CDR3 comprises 14 residues.

This clonotype was recorded a few times. The rearrangement joins TRBV7-9 to TRBJ1-6; D call uncertain. V was cut by 7 bases and J by 6 bases, with 13 bases left in between. Germline V gene data show CDR1 as SEHNR and CDR2 as FQNEAQ (reference sequence). The CDR3 loop spans 14 amino acids. DNA for the CDR3: TGTGCCAGCACCGCCTCCTTGGGTAATTCACCCCTCCACTTT. Translation: CASTASLGNSPLHF.

The V gene is TRBV2, the J gene TRBJ2-2; D may be TRBD1 (6 bases). Germline V gene lookup returns CDR1 SNHLY and CDR2 FYNNEI. V was clipped by 8 bases and J by 0 bases, with 13 bases between them. This CDR3 has 15 amino acids. CDR3 sequence: CASAAGTTNTGELFF. CDR3 in DNA: TGTGCCAGCGCCGCCGGGACAACGAACACCGGGGAGCTGTTTTTT.

This clonotype appeared many times. V and J are TRBV6-6 and TRBJ1-5; 8 nucleotides match TRBD1. CDR3 size: 13 residues. Germline V lookup: CDR1 MNHNY, CDR2 SVGAGI (reference sequence). V lost 10 bases, J lost 7 bases, and 9 bases stayed unmatched. The CDR3 DNA follows: TGTGCCACCTACAACGGACAGGGCCAGCCCCAGCATTTT. Translated: CATYNGQGQPQHF.

The J gene is TRBJ2-3, the V gene TRBV3-1; the match to TRBD2 covers 9 bases. CDR3 length: 13 amino acids. The V and J ends lost 2 bases and 13 bases, in that order; junction bases with no gene match: 7. Germline V gives CDR1 LGHDT, CDR2 YNNKEL (reference sequence). Here the CDR3 reads CASSQLVAGEEYF. The DNA for the CDR3 is TGTGCCAGCAGCCAATTAGTAGCGGGAGAAGAGTATTTT.

This clonotype occurred many times. CDR3 amino acids: CASSQDKASEQYF. CDR3 DNA: TGTGCCAGCAGCCAAGATAAGGCCTCCGAGCAGTACTTC. The V and J genes are TRBV3-1 and TRBJ2-7; no firm D call. The CDR3 is 13 residues long. Trimming took off 0 bases at V and 6 bases at J, with 9 bases between the two ends. Germline lookup yields CDR1 LGHDT and CDR2 YNNKEL (reference sequence).

As to this clonotype: The junction differs from germline at one of its ends, possibly a read error. The CDR3 reads CASSQASGSNTGERFF. CDR3 coding DNA: TGTGCCAGCAGCCAAGCTAGCGGGAGTAACACCGGGGAGCGGTTTTTT. The chain is built from TRBV3-1 and TRBJ2-2; 10 bases line up with TRBD2. Germline loops: CDR1 LGHDT, CDR2 YNNKEL (reference sequence). The CDR3 is made up of 16 amino acids.

The chain links TRBV11-2 to TRBJ2-2; no clear D. The CDR3 spans 12 residues. The germline gives CDR1 SGHAT, CDR2 FQNNGV. Deletions cut 0 bases from V and 8 bases from J, with 4 bases between. CDR3 in amino acids: CASSLDGGELFF. CDR3 DNA sequence: TGTGCCAGCAGCTTAGATGGTGGGGAGCTGTTTTTT.